The rows below give T cell receptor beta chains drawn from one sample of a study of blood T cell repertoires in COVID-19. The table came from immunoSEQ multiplex PCR; TCRdb's copy has only in-frame clones and leaves some out. The table records 98,000 or so clones, around 82% of them present only once. Sequencing was carried out using peripheral blood. These receptors were collected from a man in his fifties or sixties with acute or convalescent COVID-19. Both conserved end residues are part of each CDR3. Each record gives: clone size, J gene, D gene, V gene, CDR3 DNA, CDR3 protein. A D gene is named only where the DNA matches it firmly. Size values are once, few and many counts, or a class for expanded clones, and some rows have none.

size: few; J: TRBJ1-1; D: NA; V: TRBV29-1; DNA: TGCAGCGTGTTACGGGTGAGTGGTGCTGAAGCTTTCTTT; CDR3: CSVLRVSGAEAFF
size: NA; J: TRBJ1-2; D: TRBD1; V: TRBV4-1; DNA: TGCGCCAGCAGCCCAGAACGCGGGACAGGGGCCCTTTATGGCTACACCTTC; CDR3: CASSPERGTGALYGYTF
size: NA; J: TRBJ2-7; D: TRBD1; V: TRBV5-5; DNA: TGTGCCAGCAGCTCGGGACAGGCAGCGTACGAGCAGTACTTC; CDR3: CASSSGQAAYEQYF
size: NA; J: TRBJ1-5; D: TRBD1; V: TRBV9; DNA: TGTGCCAGCAGCGTAGGGGAGGGACAGGGTCTTCAGCCCCAGCATTTT; CDR3: CASSVGEGQGLQPQHF
size: NA; J: TRBJ2-3; D: TRBD2; V: TRBV6-5; DNA: TGTGCCAGCAGTTACGTGAGCGGGAGGGCCGGTCGGATGCAGTATTTT; CDR3: CASSYVSGRAGRMQYF
size: NA; J: TRBJ2-1; D: NA; V: TRBV4-1; DNA: TGCGCCAGCAGCCAAGTCCACGGGACACCGCTAGGGAATGAGCAGTTCTTC; CDR3: CASSQVHGTPLGNEQFF
size: NA; J: TRBJ2-1; D: TRBD2; V: TRBV11-3; DNA: TGTGCCAGCAGCTTAGGCGGGTCGACTAGCGGGAGGGACAATGAGCAGTTCTTC; CDR3: CASSLGGSTSGRDNEQFF
size: NA; J: TRBJ1-2; D: NA; V: TRBV6-5; DNA: TGTGCCAGCAGTCCCTTCACCGCGATGGATGGCTACACCTTC; CDR3: CASSPFTAMDGYTF
size: few; J: TRBJ2-6; D: NA; V: TRBV7-2; DNA: TGTGCCAGCAGCTTAGGAGGGAGCGGGGCCAACGTCCTGACTTTC; CDR3: CASSLGGSGANVLTF
size: medium-sized; J: TRBJ2-7; D: TRBD1; V: TRBV7-9; DNA: TGTGCCAGCAGCTCGACCGGGACAGCGTACGAGCAGTACTTC; CDR3: CASSSTGTAYEQYF
size: NA; J: TRBJ1-2; D: TRBD1; V: TRBV11-1; DNA: TGTGCCAGCAGCTCTACGGACAGGGGGCAAGGCTACACCTTC; CDR3: CASSSTDRGQGYTF
size: NA; J: TRBJ2-2; D: NA; V: TRBV6-5; DNA: TGTGCCAGCAGGAGTGTGAACACCGGGGAGCTGTTTTTT; CDR3: CASRSVNTGELFF
size: NA; J: TRBJ2-1; D: NA; V: TRBV7-2; DNA: TGTGCCAGCAGCTTAGAGGTAGGCGGCGCCAGAAGGAACAATGAGCAGTTCTTC; CDR3: CASSLEVGGARRNNEQFF
size: few; J: TRBJ1-4; D: NA; V: TRBV19; DNA: TGTGCCAGTAGCAATCAGGTGGAAGCGGATGAAAAACTGTTTTTT; CDR3: CASSNQVEADEKLFF
size: NA; J: TRBJ1-2; D: TRBD1; V: TRBV28; DNA: TGTGCCAGCAGTGTTCAGGGGGTGACTTATGGCTACACCTTC; CDR3: CASSVQGVTYGYTF
size: NA; J: TRBJ1-5; D: NA; V: TRBV19; DNA: TGTGCCAGTACGCCTTTCTTAGGGAGGGACAATCAGCCCCAGCATTTT; CDR3: CASTPFLGRDNQPQHF
size: NA; J: TRBJ1-3; D: TRBD1; V: TRBV28; DNA: TGTGCCAGCAGTTTACTAGGGACAGTTGTAGAAAACACCATATATTTT; CDR3: CASSLLGTVVENTIYF
size: NA; J: TRBJ1-2; D: TRBD1; V: TRBV7-3; DNA: TGTGCCAGCAGCTCGGGACAGGGATATGGCTACACCTTC; CDR3: CASSSGQGYGYTF
size: NA; J: TRBJ2-1; D: TRBD2; V: TRBV20-1; DNA: TGCAGTGCTAGTCGGGAGGGCCGGAATGAGCAGTTCTTC; CDR3: CSASREGRNEQFF
size: NA; J: TRBJ1-1; D: TRBD1; V: TRBV3-1/TRBV3-2; DNA: TGTGCCAGCAGCCTCCGGGACAGGGTTACTGAAGCTTTCTTT; CDR3: CASSLRDRVTEAFF
size: few; J: TRBJ2-1; D: NA; V: TRBV9; DNA: TGTGCCAGCAGCCCCCATGAAAAAGCTCGGAGCTCCTACAATGAGCAGTTCTTC; CDR3: CASSPHEKARSSYNEQFF
size: NA; J: TRBJ2-1; D: NA; V: TRBV6-5; DNA: TGTGCCAGCAGAAGGTTCGGGACTGCCCCCAATGAGCAGTTCTTC; CDR3: CASRRFGTAPNEQFF
size: NA; J: TRBJ2-3; D: TRBD1; V: TRBV18; DNA: TGTGCCAGCTCACCACCCGGACAGGTGACCACAGATACGCAGTATTTT; CDR3: CASSPPGQVTTDTQYF
size: NA; J: TRBJ2-1; D: NA; V: TRBV10-3; DNA: TGTGCCATCAGTGAGCAGCAGGGAACCTACAATGAGCAGTTCTTC; CDR3: CAISEQQGTYNEQFF
size: NA; J: TRBJ2-1; D: NA; V: TRBV27; DNA: TGTGCCAGCAGTTTCACACGCTCTTACAATGAGCAGTTCTTC; CDR3: CASSFTRSYNEQFF
size: NA; J: TRBJ1-2; D: NA; V: TRBV6-5; DNA: TGTGCCAGCAGTCACCAGGGCCTGACGAACTATGGCTACACCTTC; CDR3: CASSHQGLTNYGYTF
size: few; J: TRBJ1-1; D: NA; V: TRBV29-1; DNA: TGCAGCGGGACGGGGTGGCAGGTTTCTGAAGCTTTCTTT; CDR3: CSGTGWQVSEAFF
size: NA; J: TRBJ2-7; D: TRBD1; V: TRBV28; DNA: TGTGCCAGCAGTTTACCAGGACAGGACGAGCAGTACTTC; CDR3: CASSLPGQDEQYF
size: NA; J: TRBJ2-7; D: NA; V: TRBV7-9; DNA: TGTGCCAGCAGCTTAGGAAGACAGGTCCACGAGCAGTACTTC; CDR3: CASSLGRQVHEQYF
size: NA; J: TRBJ2-5; D: NA; V: TRBV6-1; DNA: TGTGCCAGCAGTGAAGGTCAGAAAGAGACCCAGTACTTC; CDR3: CASSEGQKETQYF
size: NA; J: TRBJ2-1; D: NA; V: TRBV9; DNA: TGTGCCAGCAGCGGGGCTTCAGGTCAGTCCTACAATGAGCAGTTCTTC; CDR3: CASSGASGQSYNEQFF
size: NA; J: TRBJ2-4; D: TRBD1; V: TRBV29-1; DNA: TGCAGCGTTCTGGGACAGGGGCAGGACATTCAGTACTTC; CDR3: CSVLGQGQDIQYF
size: NA; J: TRBJ2-3; D: TRBD2; V: TRBV11-2; DNA: TGTGCCAGCAGCTTTGGGACTAGCGGGCCCACAGATACGCAGTATTTT; CDR3: CASSFGTSGPTDTQYF
size: NA; J: TRBJ1-5; D: NA; V: TRBV28; DNA: TGTGCCAGCAGTATACAGGTACAGCCCCAGCATTTT; CDR3: CASSIQVQPQHF
size: medium-sized; J: TRBJ2-5; D: NA; V: TRBV5-4; DNA: TGTGCCAGCAGCTCCCCCTTAACGAGTAAAGAGACCCAGTACTTC; CDR3: CASSSPLTSKETQYF
size: NA; J: TRBJ1-1; D: NA; V: TRBV7-8; DNA: TGTGCCAGCAGCTTTCGGGGATCTGAAGCTTTCTTT; CDR3: CASSFRGSEAFF
size: NA; J: TRBJ2-1; D: TRBD2; V: TRBV7-2; DNA: TGTGCCAGCAGCTTGCGGGGACTAGCGGGAGGGCCGTCCTACAATGAGCAGTTCTTC; CDR3: CASSLRGLAGGPSYNEQFF
size: NA; J: TRBJ1-5; D: NA; V: TRBV3-1/TRBV3-2; DNA: TGTGCCAGCAGCGACGGACAGATCAATCAGCCCCAGCATTTT; CDR3: CASSDGQINQPQHF
size: NA; J: TRBJ2-2; D: TRBD1; V: TRBV24-1; DNA: TGTGCCACCGGGACAGGGGACACCGGGGAGCTGTTTTTT; CDR3: CATGTGDTGELFF
size: NA; J: TRBJ1-3; D: TRBD1; V: TRBV27; DNA: TGTGCCAGCAGTTCCACAGGGGGGGAAAACACCATATATTTT; CDR3: CASSSTGGENTIYF
size: NA; J: TRBJ2-1; D: NA; V: TRBV5-1; DNA: TGCGCCAGCAGTCACGACAGATACAATGAGCAGTTCTTC; CDR3: CASSHDRYNEQFF
size: NA; J: TRBJ2-6; D: NA; V: TRBV6-5; DNA: TGTGCCAGCAGTTGGGGGCAGGCTGGGGCCAACGTCCTGACTTTC; CDR3: CASSWGQAGANVLTF
size: once; J: TRBJ1-6; D: TRBD1; V: TRBV6-5; DNA: TGTGCCAGCAGCTACGCCGGACAGGGGGCCGGGTCACCCCTCCACTTT; CDR3: CASSYAGQGAGSPLHF
size: NA; J: TRBJ1-5; D: NA; V: TRBV20-1; DNA: TGCAGTGCTAGTCGTGGGGCGGGAAACTGGTATAGCAATCAGCCCCAGCATTTT; CDR3: CSASRGAGNWYSNQPQHF
size: NA; J: TRBJ2-1; D: TRBD1; V: TRBV11-3; DNA: TGTGCCAGCAGCTTCCTATACCGGGACAGGGGGCGCATTGAGCAGTTCTTC; CDR3: CASSFLYRDRGRIEQFF